This entry lists 10 T cell receptor beta chains sequenced from one sample in a study of monozygotic twins with inflammatory bowel disease. TCRdb reanalyzed the 5' RACE reads and collapses them to one entry per CDR3 protein, without DNA. This sample's clone table lists over 200,000 distinct CDR3 sequences. The sequenced sample was blood. The receptors were sampled from a human donor with ulcerative colitis or Crohn's disease, or a healthy co-twin of an affected twin (not recorded which).

This rearrangement joins TRBV12-3 or TRBV12-4 to TRBJ2-2; the D gene TCRdb calls, TRBD2, cannot be checked with no DNA. The CDR3 is 14 amino acids. CDR3 sequence reads: CASSPGLAGGELFF.

The rearrangement joins TRBV7-9 to TRBJ2-7. The CDR3 covers 12 residues. Germline loops: CDR1 SEHNR, CDR2 FQNEAQ (reference sequence). This CDR3 reads CASSLDYHEQYF.

The rearrangement joins TRBV2 to TRBJ1-2; TCRdb indicates TRBD1, and absent DNA this call remains unverified. CDR3 size: 16 residues. The V gene's germline CDR1 is SNHLY and CDR2 FYNNEI. CDR3 sequence: CASSEPPGQARYGYTF.

This sequence joins TRBV19 and TRBJ1-1; TCRdb outputs TRBD1, but without DNA this stays unchecked. Looked up from germline, CDR1 is LNHDA and CDR2 is SQIVND (reference sequence). This CDR3 is 16 amino acids long. The CDR3 loop is CASSRDRGSVNTEAFF.

The CDR3 region is CASRSRGGLDTGELFF. The chain joins TRBV6-1 to TRBJ2-2; the D call from TCRdb, TRBD2, cannot be confirmed without DNA. Germline V gene data show CDR1 as MNHNS and CDR2 as SASEGT. The length of the CDR3 is 16 residues.

The V and J genes are TRBV20-1 and TRBJ2-1; the TCRdb call, TRBD2, lacks DNA for checking. Germline V gene sequence: CDR1 DFQATT, CDR2 SNEGSKA (reference sequence). The CDR3 has 15 residues. The CDR3: CSATTRVGQGREQFF.

The genes are TRBV12-3 or TRBV12-4 and TRBJ1-2. The length of the CDR3 is 15 residues. The CDR3 protein is CASSPSVVGRGGYTF.

The CDR3: CASSQPSGANYGYTF. This chain joins TRBV4-1 and TRBJ1-2. The CDR3 spans 15 residues. CDR1 is MGHRA, CDR2 YSYEKL, per germline.

The rearrangement joins TRBV6-5 to TRBJ2-6; the TCRdb D gene call, TRBD1, has no DNA to confirm it. Per germline, CDR1 MNHEY and CDR2 SVGAGI. This CDR3 spans 18 amino acids. CDR3 amino acids: CASSYSGQDHSGANVLTF.

The V and J genes are TRBV20-1 and TRBJ2-4. CDR1 and CDR2 from the germline V gene are DFQATT and SNEGSKA (reference sequence). The CDR3 loop spans 11 amino acids. The CDR3 sequence: CSARSDNIQYF.